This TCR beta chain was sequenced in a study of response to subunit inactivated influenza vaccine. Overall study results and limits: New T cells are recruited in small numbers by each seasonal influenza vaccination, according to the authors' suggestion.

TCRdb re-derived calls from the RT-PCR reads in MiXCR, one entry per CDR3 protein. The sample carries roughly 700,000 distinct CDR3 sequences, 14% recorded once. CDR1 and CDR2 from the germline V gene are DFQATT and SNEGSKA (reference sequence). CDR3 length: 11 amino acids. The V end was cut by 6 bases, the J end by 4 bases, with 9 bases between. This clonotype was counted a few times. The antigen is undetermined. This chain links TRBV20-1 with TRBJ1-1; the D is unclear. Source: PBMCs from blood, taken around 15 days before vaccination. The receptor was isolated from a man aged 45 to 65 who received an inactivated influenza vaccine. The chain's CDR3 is CSAMPVTEAFF. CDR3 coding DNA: TGCAGTGCAATGCCGGTCACTGAAGCTTTCTTT.